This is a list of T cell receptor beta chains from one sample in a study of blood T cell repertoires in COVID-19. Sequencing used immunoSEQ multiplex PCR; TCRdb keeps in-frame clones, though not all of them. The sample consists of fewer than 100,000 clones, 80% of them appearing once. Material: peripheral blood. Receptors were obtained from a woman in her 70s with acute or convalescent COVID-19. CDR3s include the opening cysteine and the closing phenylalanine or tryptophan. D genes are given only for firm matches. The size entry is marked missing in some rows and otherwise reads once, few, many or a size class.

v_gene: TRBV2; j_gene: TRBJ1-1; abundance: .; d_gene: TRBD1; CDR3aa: CASSPQGAGGTEAFF; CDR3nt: TGTGCCAGCAGTCCACAGGGGGCTGGTGGCACTGAAGCTTTCTTT
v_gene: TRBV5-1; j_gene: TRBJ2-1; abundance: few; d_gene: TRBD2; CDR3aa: CASSLVGAGPPNEQFF; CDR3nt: TGCGCCAGCAGCTTGGTTGGAGCGGGGCCCCCCAATGAGCAGTTCTTC
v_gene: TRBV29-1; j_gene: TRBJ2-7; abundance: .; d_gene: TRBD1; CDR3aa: CSVAWDRGFEQYF; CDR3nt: TGCAGCGTTGCTTGGGACAGGGGATTCGAGCAGTACTTC
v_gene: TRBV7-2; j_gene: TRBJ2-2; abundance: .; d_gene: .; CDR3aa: CASSPQTVLNTGELFF; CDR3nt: TGTGCCAGCAGCCCCCAGACAGTGCTGAACACCGGGGAGCTGTTTTTT
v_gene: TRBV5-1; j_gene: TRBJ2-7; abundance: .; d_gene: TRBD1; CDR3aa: CASSGKTGIHEQYF; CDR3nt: TGCGCCAGCAGCGGCAAGACAGGGATTCACGAGCAGTACTTC
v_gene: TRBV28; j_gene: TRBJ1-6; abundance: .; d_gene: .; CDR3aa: CATGSPLHF; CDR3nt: TGTGCCACAGGTTCACCCCTCCACTTT
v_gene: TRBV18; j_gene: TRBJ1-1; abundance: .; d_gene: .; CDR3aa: CASSETGSTEAFF; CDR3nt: TGTGCCAGCTCAGAGACGGGTTCCACTGAAGCTTTCTTT
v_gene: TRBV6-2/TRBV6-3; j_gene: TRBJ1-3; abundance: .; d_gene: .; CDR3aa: CASSLRILGNTIYF; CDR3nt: TGTGCCAGCAGTCTCCGTATCCTTGGAAACACCATATATTTT
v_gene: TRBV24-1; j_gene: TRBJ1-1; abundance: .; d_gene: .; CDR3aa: CATSDFTGEAFF; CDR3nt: TGTGCCACCAGTGATTTCACAGGGGAAGCTTTCTTT
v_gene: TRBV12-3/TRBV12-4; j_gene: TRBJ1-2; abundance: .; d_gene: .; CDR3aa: CASKLSGAYGYTF; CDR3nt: TGTGCCAGCAAACTGAGCGGAGCGTATGGCTACACCTTC
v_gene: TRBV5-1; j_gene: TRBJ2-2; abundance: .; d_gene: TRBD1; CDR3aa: CASSLGATGTTGELFF; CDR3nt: TGCGCCAGCAGCTTGGGGGCGACAGGGACCACCGGGGAGCTGTTTTTT
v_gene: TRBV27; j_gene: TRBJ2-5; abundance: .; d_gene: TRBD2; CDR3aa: CASSSGLAVGETQYF; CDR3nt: TGTGCCAGCAGTTCGGGACTAGCGGTCGGGGAGACCCAGTACTTC